Here is one T cell receptor (beta chain) with its context. The sample originates from a study of technical replicates of blood from a few donors. Sequenced by immunoSEQ multiplex PCR; TCRdb stores in-frame clones only, minus some. The repertoire consists of about 15,000 clones, with 70% to 85% occurring once and the leading ten covering over 9.5%. V was trimmed by 6 bases and J by 2 bases, leaving 10 bases between them. CDR1 SNHLY and CDR2 FYNNEI come from the germline V gene. This CDR3 has 13 residues. The specimen was PBMCs. The clonotype originates from a human donor in good health. Some clones in this sample may be carry-over from other donors' samples. The chain couples TRBV2 to TRBJ1-1, with D tentatively TRBD1 (5 bases). CDR3 in amino acids: CASSVDSNTEAFF. The CDR3, as DNA: TGTGCCAGCAGCGTAGACAGCAACACTGAAGCTTTCTTT. The complete variable domain, with remaining parts taken from reference TRBV2 and TRBJ1-1, reads EPEVTQTPSHQVTQMGQEVILRCVPISNHLYFYWYRQILGQKVEFLVSFYNNEISEKSEIFDDQFSVERPDGSNFTLKIRSTKLEDSAMYFCASSVDSNTEAFFGQGTRLTVV.